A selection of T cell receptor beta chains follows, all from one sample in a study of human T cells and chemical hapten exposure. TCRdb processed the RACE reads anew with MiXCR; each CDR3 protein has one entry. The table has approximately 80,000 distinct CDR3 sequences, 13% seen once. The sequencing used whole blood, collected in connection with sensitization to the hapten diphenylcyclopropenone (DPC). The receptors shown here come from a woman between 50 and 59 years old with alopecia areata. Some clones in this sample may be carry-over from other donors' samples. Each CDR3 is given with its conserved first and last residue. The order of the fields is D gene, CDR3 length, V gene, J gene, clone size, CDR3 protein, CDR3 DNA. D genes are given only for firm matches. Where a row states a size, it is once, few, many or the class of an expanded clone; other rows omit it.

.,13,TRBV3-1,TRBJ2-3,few,CASSQGTTDTQYF,TGTGCCAGCAGCCAGGGGACCACAGATACGCAGTATTTT
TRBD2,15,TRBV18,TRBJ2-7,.,CASSPGTSGTYEQYF,TGTGCCAGCTCACCCGGGACTAGCGGTACCTACGAGCAGTACTTC
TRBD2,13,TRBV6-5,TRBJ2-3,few,CASTGTSGSTQYF,TGTGCCAGCACCGGGACTAGCGGGAGTACGCAGTATTTT
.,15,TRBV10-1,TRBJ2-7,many,CASSDGRGGPYEQYF,TGCGCCAGCAGTGATGGAAGGGGGGGACCCTACGAGCAGTACTTC
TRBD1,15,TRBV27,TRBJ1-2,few,CASSYRNRGGYGYTF,TGTGCCAGCAGCTATCGAAACAGGGGCGGCTATGGCTACACCTTC
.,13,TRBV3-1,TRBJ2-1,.,CASSQNYESEQFF,TGTGCCAGCAGCCAAAATTACGAAAGTGAGCAGTTCTTC
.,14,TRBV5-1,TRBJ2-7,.,CASSLGVGSYEQYF,TGCGCCAGCAGCTTGGGGGTAGGGTCCTACGAGCAGTACTTC
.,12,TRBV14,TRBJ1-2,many,CASSRDLYGYTF,TGTGCCAGCAGCCGGGACCTCTATGGCTACACCTTC
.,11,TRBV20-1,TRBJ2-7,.,CSASRMDEQYF,TGCAGTGCTAGTAGGATGGACGAGCAGTACTTC
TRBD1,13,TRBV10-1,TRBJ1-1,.,CASSRDRVAEAFF,TGCGCCAGCAGTAGGGACAGGGTGGCTGAAGCTTTCTTT
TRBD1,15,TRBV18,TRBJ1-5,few,CASSPNTGGNQPQHF,TGTGCCAGCTCACCAAATACAGGGGGCAATCAGCCCCAGCATTTT
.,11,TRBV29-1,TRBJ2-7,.,CSVDTAYEQYF,TGCAGCGTTGACACCGCCTACGAGCAGTACTTC
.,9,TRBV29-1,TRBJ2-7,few,CSVGAEQYF,TGCAGCGTTGGGGCCGAGCAGTACTTC
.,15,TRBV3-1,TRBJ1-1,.,CASSQVGSMNTEAFF,TGTGCCAGCAGCCAAGTCGGGAGTATGAACACTGAAGCTTTCTTT
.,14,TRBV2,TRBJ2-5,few,CASGTRGYQETQYF,TGTGCCAGCGGAACGAGGGGGTACCAAGAGACCCAGTACTTC
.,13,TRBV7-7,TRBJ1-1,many,CASSYRENTEAFF,TGTGCCAGCAGTTACAGGGAGAACACTGAAGCTTTCTTT
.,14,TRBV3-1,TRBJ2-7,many,CASSQASTPYEQYF,TGTGCCAGCAGCCAAGCGTCTACACCCTACGAGCAGTACTTC
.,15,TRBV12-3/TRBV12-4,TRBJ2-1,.,CASSPDNQGYNEQFF,TGTGCCAGCAGTCCTGATAACCAGGGGTACAATGAGCAGTTCTTC
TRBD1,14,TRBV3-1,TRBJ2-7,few,CASSFGTDSYEQYF,TGTGCCAGCAGTTTCGGGACAGACTCCTACGAGCAGTACTTC
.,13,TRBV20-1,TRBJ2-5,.,CSAEGVPQETQYF,TGCAGTGCTGAGGGGGTGCCCCAAGAGACCCAGTACTTC